The following is a T cell receptor (beta chain) sequence with its context. The antigen remains unidentified. Germline V gene lookup returns CDR1 SGHAT and CDR2 FQNNGV. Trimming removed 1 base from V and 8 bases from J, with 8 bases in between. This CDR3 is built from 13 residues. This sample is part of a study of shared clonotypes between healthy human individuals. Findings and limits, study-wide: Generation of non-shared clonotypes was less probable than generation of clonotypes shared by all four donors.

The repertoire was sequenced with immunoSEQ multiplex PCR; TCRdb's copy has only in-frame clones and lacks some. The sample carries just over 2,000,000 clones, roughly 96% recorded once. This chain joins TRBV11-2 and TRBJ2-2; perhaps TRBD2 as D (5 bases). The receptor was isolated from a man younger than 35 in good health. Sequenced sample: naive CD4+ T cells sorted from blood. Subset noted: CD45RA+ positively selected. The CDR3 coding sequence is TGTGCCAGCAGCTTAGGGGAGAAAGGGGAGCTGTTTTTT. It translates to CASSLGEKGELFF. Together with reference TRBV11-2 and TRBJ2-2, the CDR3 gives the full variable domain: EAGVAQSPRYKIIEKRQSVAFWCNPISGHATLYWYQQILGQGPKLLIQFQNNGVVDDSQLPKDRFSAERLKGVDSTLKIQPAKLEDSAVYLCASSLGEKGELFFGEGSRLTVL.